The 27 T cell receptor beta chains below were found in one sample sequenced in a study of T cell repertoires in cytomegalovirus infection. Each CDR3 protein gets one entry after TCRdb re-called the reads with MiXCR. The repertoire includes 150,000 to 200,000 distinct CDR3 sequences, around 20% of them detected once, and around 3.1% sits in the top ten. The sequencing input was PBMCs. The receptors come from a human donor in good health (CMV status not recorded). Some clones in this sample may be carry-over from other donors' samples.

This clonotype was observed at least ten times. This CDR3 reads CASISTSGGTEAFF. CDR3 sequence (DNA): TGTGCCAGCATTTCCACCTCCGGTGGCACTGAAGCTTTCTTT. The rearrangement joins TRBV6-5 to TRBJ1-1; D not certain. V was cut by 7 bases and J by 4 bases, with 16 bases left in between. This CDR3 contains 14 residues. The germline V gene has CDR1 MNHEY and CDR2 SVGAGI.

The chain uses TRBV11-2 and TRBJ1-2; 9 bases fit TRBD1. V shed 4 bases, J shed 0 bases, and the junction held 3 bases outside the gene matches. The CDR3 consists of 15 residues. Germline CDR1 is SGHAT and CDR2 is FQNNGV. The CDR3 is CASSSRDRANYGYTF. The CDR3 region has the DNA TGTGCCAGCAGCTCCCGGGACAGGGCTAACTATGGCTACACCTTC.

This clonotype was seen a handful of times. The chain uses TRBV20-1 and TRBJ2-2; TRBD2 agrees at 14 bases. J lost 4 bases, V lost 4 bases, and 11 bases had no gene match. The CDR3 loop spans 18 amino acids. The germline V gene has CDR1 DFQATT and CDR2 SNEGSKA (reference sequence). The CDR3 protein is CSATPLPGLAGATGELFF. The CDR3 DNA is TGCAGTGCTACACCCCTCCCGGGACTAGCGGGAGCCACCGGGGAGCTGTTTTTT.

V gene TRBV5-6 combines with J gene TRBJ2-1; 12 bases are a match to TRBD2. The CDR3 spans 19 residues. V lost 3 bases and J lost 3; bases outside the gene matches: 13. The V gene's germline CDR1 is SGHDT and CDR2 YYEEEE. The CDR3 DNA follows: TGTGCCAGCAGCTGGTGGGCCCTAGCGGGAGGGAATTTCTACAATGAGCAGTTCTTC. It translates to CASSWWALAGGNFYNEQFF.

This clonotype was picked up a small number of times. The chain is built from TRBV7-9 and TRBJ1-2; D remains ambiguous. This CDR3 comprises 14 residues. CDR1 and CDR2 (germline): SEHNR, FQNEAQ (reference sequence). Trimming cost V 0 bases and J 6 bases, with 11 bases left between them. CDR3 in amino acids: CASSLAEWFHGYTF. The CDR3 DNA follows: TGTGCCAGCAGCTTAGCAGAATGGTTCCATGGCTACACCTTC.

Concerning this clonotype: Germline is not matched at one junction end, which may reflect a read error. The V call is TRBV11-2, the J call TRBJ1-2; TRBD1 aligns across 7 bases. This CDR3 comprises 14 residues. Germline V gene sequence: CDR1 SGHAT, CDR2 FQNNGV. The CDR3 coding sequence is TGTGCCAGCAGCAGCGCGGGACAGTACTATGGCTACGCCTTC. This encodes CASSSAGQYYGYAF.

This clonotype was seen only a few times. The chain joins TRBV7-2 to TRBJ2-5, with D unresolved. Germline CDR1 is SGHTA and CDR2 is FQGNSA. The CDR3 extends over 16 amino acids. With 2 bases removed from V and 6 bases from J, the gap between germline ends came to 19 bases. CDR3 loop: CASSLKVTNPGQTQYF. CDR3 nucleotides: TGTGCCAGCAGCTTAAAGGTGACGAACCCCGGACAGACCCAGTACTTC.

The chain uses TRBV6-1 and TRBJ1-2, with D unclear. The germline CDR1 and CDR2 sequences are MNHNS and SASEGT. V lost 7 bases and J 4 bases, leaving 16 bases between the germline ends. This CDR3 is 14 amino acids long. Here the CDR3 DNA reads TGTGCCAGCAAACCATTAGGGCTACTCTATGGCTACACCTTC. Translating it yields CASKPLGLLYGYTF.

CDR3 nucleotides: TGTGCCAGCAGATGGGGGGACAAGAACACTGAAGCTTTCTTT. Encoded protein: CASRWGDKNTEAFF. The chain combines TRBV7-2 with TRBJ1-1, with D perhaps TRBD1 (6 bases). The germline gives CDR1 SGHTA, CDR2 FQGNSA. There are 14 residues in the CDR3. V shed 6 bases and J shed 1 base, with 12 bases lying between them.

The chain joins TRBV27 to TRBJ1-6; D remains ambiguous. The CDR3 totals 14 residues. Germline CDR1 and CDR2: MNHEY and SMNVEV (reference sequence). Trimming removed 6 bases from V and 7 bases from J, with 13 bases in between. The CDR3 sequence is CASRPRASNSPLHF. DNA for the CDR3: TGTGCCAGCAGGCCCCGGGCTTCGAATTCACCCCTCCACTTT.

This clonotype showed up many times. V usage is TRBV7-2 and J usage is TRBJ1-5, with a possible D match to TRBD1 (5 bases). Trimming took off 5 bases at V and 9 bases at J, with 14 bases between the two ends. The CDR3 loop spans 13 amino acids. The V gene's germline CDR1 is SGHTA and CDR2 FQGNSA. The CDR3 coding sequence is TGTGCCAGCAGCCGGGGCGGGGGTCGGCCCCAGCATTTT. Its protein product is CASSRGGGRPQHF.

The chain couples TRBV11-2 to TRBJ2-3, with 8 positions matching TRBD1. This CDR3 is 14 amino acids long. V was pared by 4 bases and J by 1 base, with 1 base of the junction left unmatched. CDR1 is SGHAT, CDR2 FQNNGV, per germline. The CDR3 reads CASSSTGGTDTQYF. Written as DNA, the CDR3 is TGTGCCAGCAGCTCGACAGGGGGCACAGATACGCAGTATTTT. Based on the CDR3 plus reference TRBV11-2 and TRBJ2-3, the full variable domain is EAGVAQSPRYKIIEKRQSVAFWCNPISGHATLYWYQQILGQGPKLLIQFQNNGVVDDSQLPKDRFSAERLKGVDSTLKIQPAKLEDSAVYLCASSSTGGTDTQYFGPGTRLTVL.

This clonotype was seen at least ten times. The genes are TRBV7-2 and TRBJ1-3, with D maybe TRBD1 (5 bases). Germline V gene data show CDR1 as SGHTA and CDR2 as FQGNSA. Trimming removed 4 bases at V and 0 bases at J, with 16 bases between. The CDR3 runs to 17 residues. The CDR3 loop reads CASSWRAGRDSGNTIYF. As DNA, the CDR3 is TGTGCCAGCAGCTGGAGAGCGGGACGTGACTCTGGAAACACCATATATTTT.

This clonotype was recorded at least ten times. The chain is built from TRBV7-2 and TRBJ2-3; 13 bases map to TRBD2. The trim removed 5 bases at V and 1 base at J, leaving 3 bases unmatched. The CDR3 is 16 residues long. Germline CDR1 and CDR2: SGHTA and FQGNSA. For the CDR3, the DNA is TGTGCCAGCAGCCTCGGACTAGCGGGAGGCACAGATACGCAGTATTTT. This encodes CASSLGLAGGTDTQYF.

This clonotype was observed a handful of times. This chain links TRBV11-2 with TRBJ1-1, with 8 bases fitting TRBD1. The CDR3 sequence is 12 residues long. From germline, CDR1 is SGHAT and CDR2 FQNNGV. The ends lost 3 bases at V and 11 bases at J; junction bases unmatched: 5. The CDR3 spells CASSFDRGEAFF. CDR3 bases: TGTGCCAGCAGCTTCGACAGGGGAGAGGCTTTCTTT.

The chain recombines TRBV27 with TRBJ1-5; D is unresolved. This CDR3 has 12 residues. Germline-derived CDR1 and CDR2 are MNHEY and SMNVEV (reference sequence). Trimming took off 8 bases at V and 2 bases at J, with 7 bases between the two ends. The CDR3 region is CASSGRNQPQHF. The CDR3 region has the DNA TGTGCCAGCTCGGGTCGCAATCAGCCCCAGCATTTT.

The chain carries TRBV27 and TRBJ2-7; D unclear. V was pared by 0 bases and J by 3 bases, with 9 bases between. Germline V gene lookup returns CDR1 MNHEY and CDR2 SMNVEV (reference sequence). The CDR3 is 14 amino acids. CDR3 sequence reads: CASSLSGRVYEQYF. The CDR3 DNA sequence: TGTGCCAGCAGTTTATCGGGTAGGGTCTACGAGCAGTACTTC.

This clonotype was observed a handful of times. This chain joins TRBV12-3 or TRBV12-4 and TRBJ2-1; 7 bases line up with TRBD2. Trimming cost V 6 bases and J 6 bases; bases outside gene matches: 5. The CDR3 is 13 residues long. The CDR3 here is CASRGGPGNEQFF. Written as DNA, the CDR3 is TGTGCCAGCAGGGGAGGGCCTGGCAATGAGCAGTTCTTC.

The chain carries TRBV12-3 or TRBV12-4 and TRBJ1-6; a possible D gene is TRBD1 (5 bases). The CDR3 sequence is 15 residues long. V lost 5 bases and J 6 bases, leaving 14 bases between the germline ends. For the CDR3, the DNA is TGTGCCAGCAGTGGCGGCAGGGATCCTAATTCACCCCTCCACTTT. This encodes CASSGGRDPNSPLHF.

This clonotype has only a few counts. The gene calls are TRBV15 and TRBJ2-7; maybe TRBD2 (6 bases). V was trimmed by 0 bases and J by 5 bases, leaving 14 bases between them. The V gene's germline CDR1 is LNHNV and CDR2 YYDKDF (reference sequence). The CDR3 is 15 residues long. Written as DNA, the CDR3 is TGTGCCACCAGCAGAGATAGCGGAGGAGGCCACGAGCAGTACTTC. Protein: CATSRDSGGGHEQYF. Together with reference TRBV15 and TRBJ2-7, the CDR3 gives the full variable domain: DAMVIQNPRYQVTQFGKPVTLSCSQTLNHNVMYWYQQKSSQAPKLLFHYYDKDFNNEADTPDNFQSRRPNTSFCFLDIRSPGLGDTAMYLCATSRDSGGGHEQYFGPGTRLTVT.

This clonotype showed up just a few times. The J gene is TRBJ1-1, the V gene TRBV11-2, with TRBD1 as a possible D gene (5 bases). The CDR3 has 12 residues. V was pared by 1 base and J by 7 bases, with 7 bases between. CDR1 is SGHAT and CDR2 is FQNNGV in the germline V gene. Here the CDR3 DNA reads TGTGCCAGCAGCTTAGGGGGCGTTGAAGCTTTCTTT. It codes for CASSLGGVEAFF.

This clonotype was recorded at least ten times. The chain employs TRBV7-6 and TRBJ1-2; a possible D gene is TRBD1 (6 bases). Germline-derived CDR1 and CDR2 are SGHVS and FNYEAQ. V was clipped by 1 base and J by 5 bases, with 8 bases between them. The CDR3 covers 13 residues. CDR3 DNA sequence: TGTGCCAGCAGCTTAGATCAGGGGTATGGCTACACCTTC. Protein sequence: CASSLDQGYGYTF.

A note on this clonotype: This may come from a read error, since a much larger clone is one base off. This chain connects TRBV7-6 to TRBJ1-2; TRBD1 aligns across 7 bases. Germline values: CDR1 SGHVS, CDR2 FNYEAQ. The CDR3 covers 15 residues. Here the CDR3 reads CASSRDSYINYGYNF. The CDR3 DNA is TGTGCCAGCAGCCGGGACAGCTATATTAACTATGGCTACAACTTC.

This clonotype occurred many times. The CDR3 DNA reads TGTGCCAGCAGCTTAGGGGTGTCGACCCAGTACTTC. Its translation: CASSLGVSTQYF. The chain combines TRBV7-2 with TRBJ2-5; D remains ambiguous. CDR3 length equals 12 residues. V shed 1 base and J shed 7 bases, with 7 bases lying between them. Germline assignment: CDR1 SGHTA and CDR2 FQGNSA.

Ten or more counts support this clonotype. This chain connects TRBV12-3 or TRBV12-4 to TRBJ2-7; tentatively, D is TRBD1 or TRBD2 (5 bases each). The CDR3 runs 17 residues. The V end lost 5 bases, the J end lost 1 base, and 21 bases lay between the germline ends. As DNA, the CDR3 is TGTGCCAGCAGTCAAGGGAACCGGGGCCCTCTTTCCTACGAGCAGTACTTC. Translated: CASSQGNRGPLSYEQYF.

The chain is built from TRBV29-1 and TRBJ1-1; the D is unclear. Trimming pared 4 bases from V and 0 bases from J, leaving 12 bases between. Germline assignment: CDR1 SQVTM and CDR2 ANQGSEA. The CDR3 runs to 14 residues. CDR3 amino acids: CSVGDGSMNTEAFF. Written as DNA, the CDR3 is TGCAGCGTTGGTGACGGATCCATGAACACTGAAGCTTTCTTT.

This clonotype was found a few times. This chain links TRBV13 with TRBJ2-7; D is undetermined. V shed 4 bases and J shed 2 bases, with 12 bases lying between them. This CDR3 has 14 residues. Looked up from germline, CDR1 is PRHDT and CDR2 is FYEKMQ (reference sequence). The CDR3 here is CASSYSDLTYEQYF. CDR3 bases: TGTGCCAGCAGCTACTCGGACCTAACCTACGAGCAGTACTTC.